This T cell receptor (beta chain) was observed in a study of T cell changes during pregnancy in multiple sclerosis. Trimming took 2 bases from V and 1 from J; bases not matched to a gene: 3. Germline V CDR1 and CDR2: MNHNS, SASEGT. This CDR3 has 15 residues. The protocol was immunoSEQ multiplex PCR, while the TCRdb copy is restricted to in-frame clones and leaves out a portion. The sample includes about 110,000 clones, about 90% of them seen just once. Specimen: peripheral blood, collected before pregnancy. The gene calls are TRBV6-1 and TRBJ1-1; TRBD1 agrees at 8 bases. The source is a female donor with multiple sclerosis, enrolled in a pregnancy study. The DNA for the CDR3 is TGTGCCAGCAGTGAAAAGACAGGGGAGAACACTGAAGCTTTCTTT. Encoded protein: CASSEKTGENTEAFF.